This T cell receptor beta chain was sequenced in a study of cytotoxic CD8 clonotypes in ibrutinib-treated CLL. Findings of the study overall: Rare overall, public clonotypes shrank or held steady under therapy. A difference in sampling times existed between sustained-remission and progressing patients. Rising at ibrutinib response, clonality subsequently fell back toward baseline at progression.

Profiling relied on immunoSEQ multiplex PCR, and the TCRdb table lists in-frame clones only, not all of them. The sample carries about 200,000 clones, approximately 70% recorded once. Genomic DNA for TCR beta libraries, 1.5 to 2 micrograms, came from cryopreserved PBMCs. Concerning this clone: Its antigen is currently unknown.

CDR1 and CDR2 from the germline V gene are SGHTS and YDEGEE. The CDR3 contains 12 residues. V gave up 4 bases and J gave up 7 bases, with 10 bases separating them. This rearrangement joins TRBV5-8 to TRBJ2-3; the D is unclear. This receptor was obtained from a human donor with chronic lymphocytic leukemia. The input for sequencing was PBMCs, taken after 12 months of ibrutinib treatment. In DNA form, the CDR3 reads TGTGCCAGCAGCCGCTCTATGAATACGCAGTATTTT. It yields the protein CASSRSMNTQYF.